The clone carrying this TCR beta chain was seen many times. The antigen remains unidentified. Time point meaning: pre-sensitization, week 0. The treatment here: therapeutic diphenylcyclopropenone sensitization with weekly scalp DPC. Total RNA was extracted from unfractionated whole blood. This specimen belongs to a study of human T cells and chemical hapten exposure. Turning to the study itself: Doses of diphenylcyclopropenone went to the patients' scalps weekly throughout the approximately 22-week study. Study findings and constraints: Significantly more large CDR3 similarity clusters arose among expanded TCRs than among controls.

Germline assignment: CDR1 MGHRA and CDR2 YSYEKL. Between the trimmed V and J ends, which lost 0 bases and 7 bases, there was a span of 18 bases. This CDR3 spans 16 amino acids. TCRdb independently ran MiXCR on the RACE reads; one entry per CDR3 protein. The sample lists approximately 320,000 distinct CDR3 sequences, 5.5% occurring once. Here the sequenced sample was whole blood, taken in connection with sensitization to the hapten diphenylcyclopropenone (DPC). This chain connects TRBV4-1 to TRBJ1-2; possibly TRBD1 for D (6 bases). The origin of this receptor is a young woman with alopecia areata. Some clones in this sample may be carry-over from other donors' samples. CDR3 residues: CASSQDRGALTGGYTF. DNA of the CDR3: TGCGCCAGCAGCCAAGATCGGGGGGCTTTGACGGGTGGCTACACCTTC.